A single sample gave rise to the 5 T cell receptor beta chains below, sequenced in a study of T cell repertoires in cytomegalovirus infection. Their target antigens are unknown. TCRdb re-analysed the reads in MiXCR, keeping a single row per CDR3 protein. The sample lists approximately 730,000 distinct CDR3 sequences, around 32% occurring once. The specimen comprised cultured PBMCs, sampled from culture after CMV antigen stimulation. Every receptor here comes from a human donor in good health (CMV status not recorded). Some clones in this sample may be carry-over from other donors' samples.

This clonotype was detected only a few times. This rearrangement joins TRBV6-6 to TRBJ2-5, with D tentatively TRBD1 or TRBD2 (5 bases each). Trimming took 6 bases from V and 7 from J, leaving 18 bases between them. The CDR3 contains 14 residues. Germline-derived CDR1 and CDR2 are MNHNY and SVGAGI (reference sequence). CDR3 coding DNA: TGTGCCAGCAGCGGGACCTCCTCGAGCGGGACCCAGTACTTC. Its protein is CASSGTSSSGTQYF.

The chain links TRBV7-9 to TRBJ2-3; TRBD2 matches 9 bases. There are 17 residues in the CDR3. V shed 5 bases, J shed 2 bases, and the junction held 11 bases outside the gene matches. Germline values: CDR1 SEHNR, CDR2 FQNEAQ (reference sequence). For the CDR3, the DNA is TGTGCCAGCAGCCTCCGGTCCACTAGCGGGTACACAGATACGCAGTATTTT. Its protein is CASSLRSTSGYTDTQYF.

The chain is built from TRBV10-3 and TRBJ1-1; a possible D gene is TRBD1 (5 bases). Germline V gene data show CDR1 as ENHRY and CDR2 as SYGVKD. CDR3 size: 13 residues. Between the trimmed V and J ends, which lost 4 bases and 1 base, there was a span of 7 bases. Here the CDR3 DNA reads TGTGCCATCAGTGGACAGCCGAACACTGAAGCTTTCTTT. Protein sequence: CAISGQPNTEAFF.

The table lists this clonotype with a few counts. V and J are TRBV2 and TRBJ2-1, with 11 bases matching TRBD2. This CDR3 spans 15 amino acids. Germline lookup yields CDR1 SNHLY and CDR2 FYNNEI. Trimming cost V 6 bases and J 9 bases; bases outside gene matches: 10. CDR3 sequence: CASRATSGESPEQFF. The CDR3 DNA sequence: TGTGCCAGCAGAGCGACTAGCGGGGAGAGCCCTGAGCAGTTCTTC.

Note on this clonotype: This could be a read error, since a much larger clone is one nucleotide away. The chain joins TRBV7-2 to TRBJ2-3; D is unclear. CDR1 and CDR2 (germline): SGHTA, FQGNSA. The CDR3 runs to 12 residues. The CDR3 DNA reads TGTTCCAGCAGCCCGACCCTTGGTACGCAGTATTTT. It is translated as CSSSPTLGTQYF. Complete variable domain (other parts from reference TRBV7-2 and TRBJ2-3): GAGVSQSPSNKVTEKGKDVELRCDPISGHTALYWYRQSLGQGLEFLIYFQGNSAPDKSGLPSDRFSAERTGGSVSTLTIQRTQQEDSAVYLCSSSPTLGTQYFGPGTRLTVL.